This TCR beta chain was obtained from a study of CD8 T cells in Susac syndrome. The germline V gene encodes CDR1 LGHDT and CDR2 YNNKEL (reference sequence). Trimming pared 0 bases from V and 2 bases from J, leaving 10 bases between. CDR3 length: 15 residues. Sequencing of TCR beta was performed on blood CD8+ T cells and on blood CD4+ T cells. The multiple sclerosis controls comprised treatment-naive patients whose relapsing-remitting disease was stable or active. The CD8+ and CD4+ T cells were isolated magnetically using a negative isolation approach, whereas the TEMRA cells were enriched by FACS. Roughly 0.45 to 1 ug RNA was reverse transcribed with random hexamers. The CDR3 of TCR beta was amplified by immunoSEQ multiplex PCR across 54 Vbeta and 13 Jbeta. In TCRdb, the immunoSEQ multiplex PCR reads were re-called with MiXCR into one record per CDR3 protein. This sample has more than 200,000 distinct CDR3 sequences, with roughly 93% found just once.

The V and J genes are TRBV3-1 and TRBJ2-5, with D perhaps matching TRBD1 (6 bases). This clonotype was sampled from a human donor with multiple sclerosis. Sequenced input: CD4+ T cells from PBMCs. The CDR3 DNA reads as TGTGCCAGCAGCCAAGAGCTGGGGGCTCAAGAGACCCAGTACTTC. Amino acid sequence: CASSQELGAQETQYF.